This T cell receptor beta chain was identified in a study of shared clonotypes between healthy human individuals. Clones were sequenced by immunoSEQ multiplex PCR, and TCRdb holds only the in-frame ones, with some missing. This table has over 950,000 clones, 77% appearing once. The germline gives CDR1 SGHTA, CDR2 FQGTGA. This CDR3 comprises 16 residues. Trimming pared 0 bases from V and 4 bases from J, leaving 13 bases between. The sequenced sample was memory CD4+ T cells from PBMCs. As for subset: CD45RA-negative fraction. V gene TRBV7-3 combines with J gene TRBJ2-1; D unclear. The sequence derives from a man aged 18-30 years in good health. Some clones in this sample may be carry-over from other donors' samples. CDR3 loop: CASSLTGRVGYNEQFF. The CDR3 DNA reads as TGTGCCAGCAGCTTAACGGGCCGAGTGGGGTACAATGAGCAGTTCTTC.